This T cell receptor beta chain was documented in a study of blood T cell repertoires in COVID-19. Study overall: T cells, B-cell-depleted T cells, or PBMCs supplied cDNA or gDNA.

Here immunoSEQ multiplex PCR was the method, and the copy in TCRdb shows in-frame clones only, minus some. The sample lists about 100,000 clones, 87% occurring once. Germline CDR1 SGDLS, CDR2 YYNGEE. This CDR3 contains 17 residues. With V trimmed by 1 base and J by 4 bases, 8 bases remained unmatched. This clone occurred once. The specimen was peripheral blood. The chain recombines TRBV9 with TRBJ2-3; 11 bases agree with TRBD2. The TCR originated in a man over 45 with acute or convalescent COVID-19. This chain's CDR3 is CASSVSSGLAAPDTQYF. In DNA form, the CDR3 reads TGTGCCAGCAGCGTAAGTTCGGGACTAGCGGCCCCAGATACGCAGTATTTT.